What follows is one T cell receptor (beta chain) and its context. Its antigen remains unidentified. Base qualities are not at hand, and no much larger clone is one base apart. These data belong to a study of blood T cell repertoires in COVID-19 (dated by TCRdb to the early 2020s). Study-wide context: Samples covering the acute and convalescent phases of COVID-19 were provided by collaborators in the United States, Italy and Spain. The prospective study material was composed of cDNA or gDNA derived from T cells, B-cell-depleted T cells, or PBMCs. A de-identified subject ID, COVID-19 status, age in years and sex were almost always included in the sample metadata. Samples were obtained from the ongoing ImmuneRACE study (first 160 participants) and from 1,254 subjects provided by 6 global collaborators. Where available, HLA class I and class II types were obtained from metadata supplied by the sample provider rather than from assay-based typing. Subjects who had been exposed to COVID-19, were actively infected with it, or had recovered from it provided the deeply sampled blood TCRbeta repertoires that made up the dataset. The repertoires were made available in a free public database intended to serve as a resource for research on the immune response to SARS-CoV-2. Broader findings and caveats from the paper: How much clinical and demographic metadata was included differed by source and by participant, and the metadata was provided uncurated.

After removal of 2 bases from V and 6 bases from J, the junction retains 2 bases not matched to a gene. Spanning cysteine to phenylalanine, the CDR3 consists of 15 amino acids. Of all the DNA, just the CDR3 is kept, 45 bases in frame from base 1. Per the germline V gene, SGDLS is the CDR1 and YYNGEE is the CDR2. TCRbeta CDR3 regions were amplified from genomic DNA by means of the immunoSEQ Assay, a bias-controlled multiplex PCR. As for the original processing: Within the assay, amplification of reference gene primers was used to estimate how many nucleated cells each sample contained. To quantify the absolute abundance of each unique TCRbeta CDR3 rearrangement, sequence reads were collapsed and filtered. For each sample, productive Simpson clonality was calculated as the square root of Simpson's diversity index over productive rearrangements. The table was pulled from immuneACCESS by TCRdb, which kept in-frame rearrangements only. Such tables lose some clones; where checked, under half of the loss comes from unresolved V genes, and the rest has no known cause. The V and J calls and clone size were taken over from that table, and D and trimming were inferred from the DNA. Counted in this sample were fewer than 40,000 clones; roughly 88% of them appeared once. In total, the top ten clones hold about 35% of the sample.

Whole blood was collected in K2EDTA tubes by collaborating institutions according to the institutions' own protocols. For TCRbeta analysis, collaborator samples were shipped as frozen whole blood, as isolated PBMCs, or as DNA extracted from either sample type. The material sequenced was peripheral blood. This clonotype was obtained from a man between 65 and 79 years old with active COVID-19. The rearrangement joined TRBV9 to TRBJ1-6, and 10 bases in between align with TRBD1. The CDR3 protein is CASSVDRGPNSPLHF. In nucleotides, the sequence is TGTGCCAGCAGCGTTGACAGGGGGCCTAATTCACCCCTCCACTTT.